The clone carrying this T cell receptor beta chain came up many times. The antigen is unknown. The CDR3 contains 18 residues. The germline V and J ends were trimmed by 0 bases and 0 bases, with 16 bases remaining between them. Germline CDR1 is SGHRS and CDR2 is YFSETQ. From the 5' RACE reads, TCRdb called clonotypes with MiXCR, one entry per CDR3 protein. The top ten hold 2.5% to 4% of the sample, which has approximately 260,000 distinct CDR3 sequences, around 4.9% seen once. This entry is derived from a study of T cells after yellow fever vaccination. In the study overall: Fractions containing few cells were prepared with SMART-Seq v4 Ultra Low Input. Overall study findings and caveats: Abundant clonotypes from the bulk population could have been carried over as contaminants into FACS-sorted repertoires. Subsequent to the booster, the majority of primary-vaccination clones reappeared (under 98% CD4, 80% to 90% CD8).

The sequencing here drew on CD4+ T cells sorted from PBMCs, taken on the day of the yellow fever booster vaccination. This sequence joins TRBV5-1 and TRBJ1-3; possibly TRBD1 for D (5 bases). The TCR sequence derives from a man younger than 35 who received the YFV17D yellow fever vaccine. CDR3 in DNA: TGCGCCAGCAGCTTGGGATTGACAGCAGACAACTCTGGAAACACCATATATTTT. The encoded protein is CASSLGLTADNSGNTIYF.